The TCR beta chain under discussion was sequenced for a study of cytomegalovirus exposure and HLA in healthy donors. Study-wide results and caveats: The records held CMV serostatus as the only immune exposure information. Prior analysis indicated that the majority of TCR beta V segments exhibited productivity approximately 87% or approximately 30% of the time. On later analysis, the bulk of CMV-associated TCR beta chains appeared to be HLA-restricted.

This CDR3 is built from 15 residues. With 5 bases clipped from V and 7 bases from J, the junction kept 13 bases outside the gene matches. The V gene's germline CDR1 is SEHNR and CDR2 FQNEAQ (reference sequence). Note on this clone: Its antigen is as yet unknown.

Vbeta (60) and Jbeta (13) primers were used in the PCR. The method was immunoSEQ multiplex PCR; TCRdb's version includes in-frame clones alone and lacks a portion of them. Of 100,000 to 150,000 clones listed, 80% are singletons. This receptor was obtained from a female donor in good health and CMV-seronegative. V and J are TRBV7-9 and TRBJ1-1; TRBD1 agrees at 7 bases. Sequenced sample: PBMCs. CDR3 DNA sequence: TGTGCCAGCAGCCAAACCGGGCCACAGGGGCTTGAAGCTTTCTTT. Protein product: CASSQTGPQGLEAFF.